This TCR beta chain was documented in a study of cytomegalovirus exposure and HLA in healthy donors. Study-level findings and limits: With further analysis later on, most CMV-associated TCR beta chains appeared HLA-restricted. HLA-A and HLA-B allele assignments for most subjects were reportedly predicted accurately using TCR beta sequences. In a later analysis, donors in an Asian-associated ancestry cluster reportedly had fewer N-insertions in productive TCRs than the cohort mean.

As for this clone: Antigen unknown.

The PCR contained 60 Vbeta and 13 Jbeta primers. Some clones are missing from TCRdb's copy, which holds only in-frame ones; the method was immunoSEQ multiplex PCR. The sample has around 130,000 clones; roughly 79% are singletons. The V end was cut by 0 bases, the J end by 1 base, with 4 bases between. Germline CDR1 and CDR2: SGDLS and YYNGEE. The CDR3 loop spans 14 amino acids. Sequences were obtained from PBMCs. The chain employs TRBV9 and TRBJ2-2, with D unclear. This TCR was sampled from a woman between 50 and 59 years old in good health and CMV-seronegative. The CDR3 protein is CASSVVQNTGELFF. Written as DNA, the CDR3 is TGTGCCAGCAGCGTAGTCCAGAACACCGGGGAGCTGTTTTTT.